This T cell receptor (beta chain) was observed in a study of human T cells and chemical hapten exposure. The time point is: patch test 3, about 24 weeks after DPC sensitization. The treatment denotes: therapeutic diphenylcyclopropenone sensitization with weekly scalp DPC. Venepuncture was done earlier than the placement of each patch test. Individual cDNA molecules each carried unique molecular identifiers attached by the library. In the original workflow: Sample TCR counts, which ranged from about 20,000 to 750,000, had a median of approximately 100,000. TCRdb reprocessed the RACE reads via MiXCR and lists one record per CDR3 protein. The V and J calls come from TCRdb's annotation, not from the publication. The sample shows around 110,000 distinct CDR3 sequences, 10% to 12% of them seen only once. This clonotype was seen only a few times. V gave up 4 bases and J gave up 2 bases, with 12 bases separating them. This CDR3 comprises 16 residues. The germline gives CDR1 SGHTA, CDR2 FQGNSA.

The chain recombines TRBV7-2 with TRBJ2-6; D is unclear. The source of this sequence is a woman between 45 and 60 years old with alopecia areata. Some clones in this sample may be carry-over from other donors' samples. The specimen was whole blood, collected in connection with sensitization to the hapten diphenylcyclopropenone (DPC). The CDR3 nucleotides are TGTGCCAGCAGCTCCTATGAGAGAGCTGGGGCCAACGTCCTGACTTTC. Its translation is CASSSYERAGANVLTF.